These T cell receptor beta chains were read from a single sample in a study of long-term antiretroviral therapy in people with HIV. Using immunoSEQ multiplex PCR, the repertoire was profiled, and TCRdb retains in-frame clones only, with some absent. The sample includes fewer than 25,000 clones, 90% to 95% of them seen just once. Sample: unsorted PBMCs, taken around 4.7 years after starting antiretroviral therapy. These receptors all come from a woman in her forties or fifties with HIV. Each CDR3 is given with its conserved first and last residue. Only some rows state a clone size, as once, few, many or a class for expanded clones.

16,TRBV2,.,CASSEASTQGSYEQYF
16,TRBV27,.,CASSFSGLAGSYEQYF
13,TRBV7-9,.,CASSPSAAYEQYF
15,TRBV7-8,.,CASSLTSGTSYEQYF
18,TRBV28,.,CASSTLLAGEANTGELFF
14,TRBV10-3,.,CAINPGTTRYEQYF
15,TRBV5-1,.,CASSLGGTGSYEQYF
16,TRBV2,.,CASIGGRATSYNEQFF
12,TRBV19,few,CASSQPAYGYTF
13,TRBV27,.,CASSLSGHYGYTF
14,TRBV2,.,CASSEGTGRDEQYF
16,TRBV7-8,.,CASSFGVELALNEQFF
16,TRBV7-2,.,CASSLRQGAGANVLTF
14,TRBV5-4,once,CASSLVLGGTEAFF
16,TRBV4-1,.,CASSQVGADYNYEQYF
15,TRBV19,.,CASSNVAVGTGELFF
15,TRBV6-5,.,CASRKRGPPHTEAFF
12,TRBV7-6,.,CASSFSWNEQFF